A single sample is the source of the 10 T cell receptor beta chains below, sequenced in a study of breast tumors, draining lymph nodes, adjacent tissues. Each CDR3 protein gets one entry after TCRdb re-called the multiplex PCR reads with MiXCR. The data show approximately 300,000 distinct CDR3 sequences, 30% seen once. Axillary draining lymph nodes of breast cancer patients supplied the node samples. Sequencing was performed on axillary lymph node tissue. Every receptor here comes from a female donor with breast cancer. Some clones in this sample may be carry-over from other donors' samples.

This clonotype appeared many times. The gene calls are TRBV9 and TRBJ2-3; the match to TRBD1 covers 7 bases. The CDR3 spans 14 residues. The ends lost 3 bases at V and 2 bases at J; junction bases unmatched: 3. The germline gives CDR1 SGDLS, CDR2 YYNGEE. The CDR3: CASSAGTDTDTQYF. For the CDR3, the DNA is TGTGCCAGCAGCGCCGGGACAGACACAGATACGCAGTATTTT.

Turning to this clonotype: This could be a read error, since a much larger clone is one nucleotide away. The rearrangement uses TRBV5-4 and TRBJ2-1; D might be TRBD2 (6 bases). This CDR3 is 16 amino acids long. From germline, CDR1 is SGHNT and CDR2 YYREEE (reference sequence). Deletions cut 3 bases from V and 5 bases from J, with 18 bases between. The CDR3 DNA is TGTGCCAGCAGCTCCGGACTAATCGGATCCGACAATGAGCAGTTCTTC. The encoded protein is CASSSGLIGSDNEQFF.

Many counts were recorded for this clonotype. V and J are TRBV20-1 and TRBJ1-2, with D tentatively TRBD1 (5 bases). CDR3 length equals 13 residues. V was cut by 6 bases and J by 1 base, with 12 bases left in between. Germline values: CDR1 DFQATT, CDR2 SNEGSKA (reference sequence). The CDR3, as DNA: TGCAGTGCGCTGGACACTGTTAACTATGGCTACACCTTC. Its protein product is CSALDTVNYGYTF.

This clonotype was detected a few times. V is TRBV5-4 and J is TRBJ2-4, with D unresolved. The CDR3 totals 17 residues. Germline values: CDR1 SGHNT, CDR2 YYREEE (reference sequence). V was shortened by 2 bases and J by 0 bases, with 15 bases between the two germline ends. CDR3 protein: CASSLGRSNLAKNIQYF. The CDR3 bases are TGTGCCAGCAGCTTAGGCCGGAGCAACCTAGCCAAAAACATTCAGTACTTC. Filled out from reference TRBV5-4 and TRBJ2-4, the complete variable domain reads ETGVTQSPTHLIKTRGQQVTLRCSSQSGHNTVSWYQQALGQGPQFIFQYYREEENGRGNFPPRFSGLQFPNYSSELNVNALELDDSALYLCASSLGRSNLAKNIQYFGAGTRLSVL.

The table lists this clonotype with many counts. The V gene is TRBV20-1, the J gene TRBJ2-7; no definite D call. The CDR3 has 11 amino acids. Trimming took off 5 bases at V and 3 bases at J, with 8 bases between the two ends. The germline V gene has CDR1 DFQATT and CDR2 SNEGSKA (reference sequence). CDR3 region: CSALDDYEQYF. In nucleotides, the CDR3 is TGCAGTGCTCTGGACGACTACGAGCAGTACTTC.

The sample holds a few counts of this clonotype. The rearrangement joins TRBV6-1 to TRBJ2-1; D perhaps matches TRBD2 (6 bases). The CDR3 has 15 amino acids. Germline V gene sequence: CDR1 MNHNS, CDR2 SASEGT. V gave up 5 bases and J gave up 3 bases, with 14 bases separating them. CDR3 sequence reads: CASSQSLAGYNEQFF. In nucleotides, the CDR3 is TGTGCCAGCAGTCAATCACTAGCTGGCTACAATGAGCAGTTCTTC.

Comment on this clonotype: The conserved closing phenylalanine or tryptophan is absent in this CDR3, likely reflecting a read error. Because the CDR3's place on the DNA is in doubt, the DNA is left out and the CDR3 is given as listed by TCRdb. The rearrangement links TRBV5-1 to TRBJ1-3. Germline CDR1 reads SGHRS; CDR2 reads YFSETQ. Inclusive of both ends, the CDR3 amounts to 8 amino acids. The CDR3 loop is CASSFRNA.

Worth noting for this clonotype: One end of the junction does not line up with germline, which may come from a read error. The J gene is TRBJ2-6, the V gene TRBV7-7; D is unresolved. Germline V gives CDR1 SSHAT, CDR2 FNYEAQ (reference sequence). The CDR3 loop spans 15 amino acids. DNA for the CDR3: TGTGCTAGCAGCTTAACCGCCCCGGGGGCCAACGTCCTGACTTTC. It yields the protein CASSLTAPGANVLTF.

With regard to this clonotype: Being one base from a much bigger clone, this may be a read error. V and J are TRBV5-4 and TRBJ1-2, with D hard to call. Trimming removed 3 bases at V and 5 bases at J, with 8 bases between. This CDR3 is 12 amino acids long. The germline CDR1 and CDR2 sequences are SGHNT and YYREEE (reference sequence). This chain's CDR3 is CASSSDGYGYTF. The CDR3 coding sequence is TGTGCCAGCAGCTCGGACGGATATGGCTACACCTTC.

This clonotype appeared many times. This rearrangement joins TRBV7-8 to TRBJ2-1; D is perhaps TRBD2 (5 bases). Germline CDR1 and CDR2: SGHVS and FQNEAQ. V lost 2 bases and J 5 bases, leaving 10 bases between the germline ends. The CDR3 spans 14 residues. This CDR3 is CASSLSLANNEQFF. The DNA of the CDR3 is TGTGCCAGCAGCTTAAGTTTAGCGAACAATGAGCAGTTCTTC.